Listed below are T cell receptor beta chains from one sample, sequenced in a study of cytomegalovirus exposure and HLA in healthy donors. Clones were sequenced by immunoSEQ multiplex PCR, and TCRdb holds only the in-frame ones, with some missing. The sample has about 120,000 clones, about 80% seen once. Sequenced material: PBMCs. Receptors originate from a female donor in good health and CMV-seropositive. Both conserved end residues are part of each CDR3. D genes are given only for firm matches. Size values are once, few and many counts, or a class for expanded clones, and some rows have none.

size: once
D: .
J: TRBJ1-1
V: TRBV7-2
DNA: TGTGCCAGCAGTTCACTAGCGGCAGACACTGAAGCTTTCTTT
CDR3: CASSSLAADTEAFF

size: .
D: .
J: TRBJ2-5
V: TRBV15
DNA: TGTGCCACCAGCAGAGCGGGATTAAGGGAGACCCAGTACTTC
CDR3: CATSRAGLRETQYF

size: few
D: .
J: TRBJ2-1
V: TRBV10-3
DNA: TGTGCCATCAGGCCCAACGAGGCCTACAATGAGCAGTTCTTC
CDR3: CAIRPNEAYNEQFF

size: .
D: .
J: TRBJ2-3
V: TRBV4-1
DNA: TGCGCCAGCAGCCGAAGGGGGGATACGCAGTATTTT
CDR3: CASSRRGDTQYF

size: .
D: .
J: TRBJ1-2
V: TRBV9
DNA: TGTGCCAGCAGCGTAGTGCCCCGGCAGGGGAACGGCTACACCTTC
CDR3: CASSVVPRQGNGYTF

size: .
D: TRBD2
J: TRBJ2-1
V: TRBV7-9
DNA: TGTGCCAGCAGCTTGCTAGCGGGGGGTGATGAGCAGTTCTTC
CDR3: CASSLLAGGDEQFF

size: .
D: TRBD1
J: TRBJ2-3
V: TRBV5-1
DNA: TGCGCCAGCAGCCGGAGGACAGGGACGGGCACAGATACGCAGTATTTT
CDR3: CASSRRTGTGTDTQYF

size: .
D: TRBD1
J: TRBJ1-1
V: TRBV2
DNA: TGTGCCAGCAGTCCACAGGGGATCGGGAACACTGAAGCTTTCTTT
CDR3: CASSPQGIGNTEAFF

size: .
D: .
J: TRBJ1-2
V: TRBV5-6
DNA: TGTGCCAGCAGCTTGCCGGGGAACTATGGCTACACCTTC
CDR3: CASSLPGNYGYTF

size: .
D: .
J: TRBJ2-5
V: TRBV6-5
DNA: TGTGCCGGCGGGGCGCCGGAAGAGACCCAGTACTTC
CDR3: CAGGAPEETQYF

size: .
D: TRBD1
J: TRBJ1-1
V: TRBV6-1
DNA: TGTGCCAGCAGTGACGGACAGGCCCGCCGTAAAGCTTTCTTT
CDR3: CASSDGQARRKAFF

size: .
D: .
J: TRBJ2-7
V: TRBV18
DNA: TGTGCCAGCTCACCAGGCACAGGGATGGGGGCCTCTTGGGAGCAGTACTTC
CDR3: CASSPGTGMGASWEQYF

size: .
D: .
J: TRBJ1-1
V: TRBV4-3
DNA: TGCGCCAGCAGCCAAGAGGGGGGGCAGAACACTGAAGCTTTCTTT
CDR3: CASSQEGGQNTEAFF

size: .
D: .
J: TRBJ2-7
V: TRBV29-1
DNA: TGCAGCGTTGAACAGTCCTACGAGCAGTACTTC
CDR3: CSVEQSYEQYF

size: .
D: .
J: TRBJ1-1
V: TRBV19
DNA: TGTGCCAGTAGTATAGGACAGATGAACACTGAAGCTTTCTTT
CDR3: CASSIGQMNTEAFF

size: .
D: .
J: TRBJ1-2
V: TRBV2
DNA: TGTGCCAGCAGTATAGCCACTAACTATGGCTACACCTTC
CDR3: CASSIATNYGYTF

size: .
D: .
J: TRBJ1-2
V: TRBV11-2
DNA: TGTGCCAGCAGCTCCCAACGAGCGGGTGGCTACACCTTC
CDR3: CASSSQRAGGYTF

size: .
D: TRBD1
J: TRBJ2-7
V: TRBV6-5
DNA: TGTGCCAGCGCCAAGGACAGGGGAAATTACGAGCAGTACTTC
CDR3: CASAKDRGNYEQYF

size: .
D: TRBD2
J: TRBJ2-2
V: TRBV29-1
DNA: TGCAGCGGGACCACTAGCGCCGAAGGGGAGCTGTTTTTT
CDR3: CSGTTSAEGELFF

size: .
D: .
J: TRBJ1-1
V: TRBV19
DNA: TGTGCCAGTAGCCCTAGTGGTGGACAGCCGAACACTGAAGCTTTCTTT
CDR3: CASSPSGGQPNTEAFF

size: .
D: .
J: TRBJ2-3
V: TRBV9
DNA: TGTGCCAGCAGCGTAGGTGTTATTCAGTATTTT
CDR3: CASSVGVIQYF

size: .
D: .
J: TRBJ2-7
V: TRBV11-2
DNA: TGTGCCAGCAGCTTCCTCAGAACCTACGAGCAGTACTTC
CDR3: CASSFLRTYEQYF

size: .
D: TRBD1
J: TRBJ1-1
V: TRBV19
DNA: TGTGCCAGTAGTATTCATCTGACAGGGTCGAACACTGAAGCTTTCTTT
CDR3: CASSIHLTGSNTEAFF

size: .
D: .
J: TRBJ2-5
V: TRBV15
DNA: TGTGCCACCAGCAGAGATCAAGGGGGGGGGACAGAGACCCAGTACTTC
CDR3: CATSRDQGGGTETQYF

size: few
D: TRBD2
J: TRBJ2-2
V: TRBV7-7
DNA: TGTGCTAGCAGCTTTCTAGCGGGGGGGAACACCGGGGAGCTGTTTTTT
CDR3: CASSFLAGGNTGELFF

size: .
D: .
J: TRBJ2-3
V: TRBV7-3
DNA: TGTGCCAGCAGCTCACAGGCTAGCACAGATACGCAGTATTTT
CDR3: CASSSQASTDTQYF

size: .
D: .
J: TRBJ2-3
V: TRBV7-6
DNA: TGTGCCAGCAGCCAAGACAGGTGGACGGGTAGCACAGATACGCAGTATTTT
CDR3: CASSQDRWTGSTDTQYF

size: few
D: .
J: TRBJ2-2
V: TRBV5-5
DNA: TGTGCCAGCAGCTTCCCGGCAGGGACCGGGGAGCTGTTTTTT
CDR3: CASSFPAGTGELFF

size: .
D: .
J: TRBJ2-1
V: TRBV18
DNA: TGTGCCAGCTCAAGGACGGCGGGGAATGAGCAGTTCTTC
CDR3: CASSRTAGNEQFF